This passage covers 26 T cell receptor beta chains from one sample sequenced in a study of OX40 agonist ivuxolimab in advanced cancers. Library preparation used the immunoSEQ multiplex PCR assay. Here the immuneACCESS table is served through TCRdb, limited to in-frame sequences with V and J called. Missing clones are a known gap in these copies; in checked studies unresolved V genes cover under half, and the rest lacks a known reason. Counted in this sample were about 50,000 clones; approximately 83% of them appeared once. The ten top clones hold more than 1.1% of the sample. The sample was CD4+ or CD8+ T cells sorted from blood, taken in a trial of the OX40 agonist ivuxolimab. These receptors were collected from an adult with an advanced solid tumor such as melanoma, head and neck, liver or kidney cancer.

The rearrangement joins TRBV7-2 to TRBJ2-3; D tentatively fits TRBD1 or TRBD2 (5 bases each). The CDR3 length is 14 residues. Germline CDR1 SGHTA, CDR2 FQGNSA. The germline V and J ends were trimmed by 3 bases and 3 bases, with 10 bases remaining between them. In DNA form, the CDR3 reads TGTGCCAGCAGCTTTAGCAGGGAGACAGATACGCAGTATTTT. This sequence encodes CASSFSRETDTQYF. The whole variable domain, filled in from reference TRBV7-2 and TRBJ2-3, reads GAGVSQSPSNKVTEKGKDVELRCDPISGHTALYWYRQSLGQGLEFLIYFQGNSAPDKSGLPSDRFSAERTGGSVSTLTIQRTQQEDSAVYLCASSFSRETDTQYFGPGTRLTVL.

This clone was detected once. An end of the junction differs from the germline gene, which may be a read error. The same CDR3 can be traced to other DNA sequences in this sample. V is TRBV6-1 and J is TRBJ1-1; D unresolved. This CDR3 is 18 amino acids long. CDR1 and CDR2 from the germline V gene are MNHNS and SASEGT. CDR3 sequence: CASSGPHRAGIKNTEAFF. The CDR3 DNA reads as TGTGCCAGCAGTGGCCCGCACCGGGCCGGAATCAAGAACACTGAGGCTTTCTTT.

The chain carries TRBV30 and TRBJ2-7, with 11 bases that match TRBD1. The length of the CDR3 is 15 residues. J was trimmed by 3 bases and V by 4 bases; bases with no gene match: 8. CDR1 GTSNPN and CDR2 SVGIG come from the germline V gene (reference sequence). Here the CDR3 DNA reads TGTGCCTGGACCCCCGCCGGGACAGGGGGCTACGAGCAGTACTTC. The encoded protein is CAWTPAGTGGYEQYF.

The rearrangement uses TRBV14 and TRBJ1-1, with 7 bases matching TRBD1. The CDR3 sequence is 14 residues long. With V trimmed by 3 bases and J by 0 bases, 1 base remained unmatched. Per the germline V gene, CDR1 is SGHDN and CDR2 is FVKESK. CDR3 in DNA: TGTGCCAGCAGCCAGGGACAGATGAACACTGAAGCTTTCTTT. Protein product: CASSQGQMNTEAFF. Complete variable domain (other parts from reference TRBV14 and TRBJ1-1): EAGVTQFPSHSVIEKGQTVTLRCDPISGHDNLYWYRRVMGKEIKFLLHFVKESKQDESGMPNNRFLAERTGGTYSTLKVQPAELEDSGVYFCASSQGQMNTEAFFGQGTRLTVV.

This chain links TRBV7-8 with TRBJ1-2; the match to TRBD1 covers 8 bases. The J segment lost 6 bases and the V segment lost 5 bases, leaving 8 bases of the junction unmatched. CDR3 length: 14 residues. The germline V gene encodes CDR1 SGHVS and CDR2 FQNEAQ. CDR3 DNA sequence: TGTGCCAGCAGCAGGCAGGACAGGGTTGATGGCTACACCTTC. Translating it yields CASSRQDRVDGYTF.

Only one count was recorded for this clone. The V and J genes are TRBV6-5 and TRBJ1-1; no definite D call. The ends were cut back, 8 bases at V and 1 base at J, with 5 bases in the middle. The germline CDR1 and CDR2 sequences are MNHEY and SVGAGI. The CDR3 spans 11 residues. CDR3 DNA: TGTGCCAGCTCCGGGAACACTGAAGCTTTCTTT. Translating gives CASSGNTEAFF.

The CDR3 here is CASRPRLAGGHNEQFF. CDR3 nucleotides: TGTGCCAGCAGACCCCGACTAGCGGGAGGACACAATGAGCAGTTCTTC. The chain couples TRBV2 to TRBJ2-1; 13 bases agree with TRBD2. CDR3 length: 16 amino acids. V was pared by 6 bases and J by 5 bases, with 7 bases of the junction left unmatched. Germline assignment: CDR1 SNHLY and CDR2 FYNNEI.

The chain recombines TRBV7-3 with TRBJ2-5; D gene ambiguous. The V end was cut by 5 bases, the J end by 5 bases, with 12 bases between. The CDR3 runs to 13 residues. Germline V gene data show CDR1 as SGHTA and CDR2 as FQGTGA. The CDR3 spells CASSPRGSETQYF. The CDR3 region has the DNA TGTGCCAGCAGCCCTAGAGGAAGTGAGACCCAGTACTTC.

This rearrangement joins TRBV6-6 to TRBJ1-2, with unresolved D. The V end was cut by 6 bases, the J end by 2 bases, with 13 bases between. This CDR3 comprises 14 residues. Germline values: CDR1 MNHNY, CDR2 SVGAGI (reference sequence). The CDR3 nucleotides read TGTGCCAGCAGCTCCCTGACTGAGAACTATGGCTACACCTTC. It specifies CASSSLTENYGYTF.

The chain recombines TRBV27 with TRBJ1-2, with no clear D. The CDR3 spans 14 residues. The germline V and J ends were trimmed by 5 bases and 2 bases, with 12 bases remaining between them. From germline, CDR1 is MNHEY and CDR2 SMNVEV (reference sequence). The CDR3 nucleotides are TGTGCCAGCAGTACTTCCCCTCTGAACTATGGCTACACCTTC. It codes for CASSTSPLNYGYTF.

The chain is built from TRBV6-4 and TRBJ1-2, with D perhaps TRBD1 (5 bases). V was pared by 0 bases and J by 8 bases, with 16 bases between. This CDR3 has 15 residues. The germline V gene encodes CDR1 MRHNA and CDR2 SNTAGT. CDR3 DNA sequence: TGTGCCAGCAGTGACTCAAGGGTCGCGGGACCAGGCTACACCTTC. This encodes CASSDSRVAGPGYTF.

This chain connects TRBV13 to TRBJ1-2; 11 nucleotides line up with TRBD1. The V segment lost 7 bases and the J segment 8 bases; nucleotides outside the gene matches: 9. Per the germline V gene, CDR1 is PRHDT and CDR2 is FYEKMQ (reference sequence). This CDR3 region has 14 residues. Here the CDR3 reads CASKTGQGDAGYTF. For the CDR3, the DNA is TGTGCCAGCAAAACGGGACAGGGGGACGCAGGCTACACCTTC.

The chain uses TRBV6-5 and TRBJ1-1; no firm D call. Deletions cut 6 bases from V and 2 bases from J, with 10 bases between. Germline V gives CDR1 MNHEY, CDR2 SVGAGI. This CDR3 has 13 amino acids. CDR3 region: CASRRQINTEAFF. The DNA of the CDR3 is TGTGCCAGCAGGCGGCAGATAAACACTGAAGCTTTCTTT.

The chain couples TRBV6-6 to TRBJ1-1; 7 nucleotides line up with TRBD1. The CDR3 covers 14 residues. J was trimmed by 0 bases and V by 5 bases; bases with no gene match: 3. Germline loops: CDR1 MNHNY, CDR2 SVGAGI (reference sequence). CDR3 amino acids: CASSTGTVNTEAFF. CDR3 bases: TGTGCCAGCAGTACCGGGACAGTGAACACTGAAGCTTTCTTT.

The rearrangement links TRBV9 to TRBJ2-3; D not resolved. The CDR3 spans 12 residues. Trimming shortened V by 3 bases and J by 7 bases, and 9 bases separated the two germline ends. The V gene's germline CDR1 is SGDLS and CDR2 YYNGEE. CDR3 DNA: TGTGCCAGCAGCGCAATAACGAATACGCAGTATTTT. It specifies CASSAITNTQYF. Variable domain in full (rest from reference TRBV9 and TRBJ2-3): DSGVTQTPKHLITATGQRVTLRCSPRSGDLSVYWYQQSLDQGLQFLIQYYNGEERAKGNILERFSAQQFPDLHSELNLSSLELGDSALYFCASSAITNTQYFGPGTRLTVL.

The chain employs TRBV19 and TRBJ2-7; possibly TRBD1 for D (6 bases). Trimming took 4 bases from V and 0 from J, leaving 16 bases between them. Germline V gene data show CDR1 as LNHDA and CDR2 as SQIVND (reference sequence). This CDR3 contains 16 residues. The CDR3 sequence: CASSSQRTVASYEQYF. The CDR3 bases are TGTGCCAGTAGTAGCCAGCGGACAGTGGCCTCCTACGAGCAGTACTTC.

The chain has TRBV11-2 and TRBJ1-6; 9 nucleotides line up with TRBD1. CDR3 size: 15 residues. V lost 7 bases and J lost 10; bases outside the gene matches: 11. CDR1 and CDR2 from the germline V gene are SGHAT and FQNNGV. CDR3 region: CASNKKQGARSPLHF. CDR3 in DNA: TGTGCCAGCAATAAAAAACAGGGGGCGCGATCACCCCTCCACTTT.

The chain couples TRBV2 to TRBJ1-6; TRBD1 might be the D (5 bases). Germline V gene lookup returns CDR1 SNHLY and CDR2 FYNNEI. V lost 7 bases to trimming and J lost 0 bases, with 13 bases between them. This CDR3 spans 16 amino acids. CDR3 residues: CASKRTYSSYNSPLHF. For the CDR3, the DNA is TGTGCCAGCAAGAGGACATATAGCTCCTATAATTCACCCCTCCACTTT.

This clone has a single count. The chain is built from TRBV5-5 and TRBJ2-5; 9 bases are shared with TRBD1. Germline-derived CDR1 and CDR2 are SGHKS and YYEKEE (reference sequence). Trimming at V came to 3 bases and at J to 4 bases, leaving 10 bases not matched to a gene. The CDR3 consists of 16 residues. The CDR3 protein is CASSSLGQGDGETQYF. CDR3 DNA sequence: TGTGCCAGCAGCTCCCTGGGACAGGGTGATGGAGAGACCCAGTACTTC. The whole variable domain, remainder taken from reference TRBV5-5 and TRBJ2-5, is DAGVTQSPTHLIKTRGQQVTLRCSPISGHKSVSWYQQVLGQGPQFIFQYYEKEERGRGNFPDRFSARQFPNYSSELNVNALLLGDSALYLCASSSLGQGDGETQYFGPGTRLLVL.

The chain links TRBV7-2 to TRBJ2-1; 11 bases line up with TRBD2. This CDR3 has 15 residues. Germline assignment: CDR1 SGHTA and CDR2 FQGNSA. V dropped 4 bases and J dropped 3; count of bases not matched to a gene: 2. The CDR3 nucleotides read TGTGCCAGCAGCTCGACTAGCGGGGTCTACAATGAGCAGTTCTTC. Residues: CASSSTSGVYNEQFF. Drawing the rest from reference TRBV7-2 and TRBJ2-1, the complete variable domain is GAGVSQSPSNKVTEKGKDVELRCDPISGHTALYWYRQSLGQGLEFLIYFQGNSAPDKSGLPSDRFSAERTGGSVSTLTIQRTQQEDSAVYLCASSSTSGVYNEQFFGPGTRLTVL.

The chain combines TRBV28 with TRBJ1-2; D uncertain. The V and J ends lost 2 bases and 0 bases respectively, with 10 bases between them. Germline CDR1 and CDR2: MDHEN and SYDVKM. This CDR3 has 15 amino acids. The DNA of the CDR3 is TGTGCCAGCAGTTTAGACGGACGGCCTAACTATGGCTACACCTTC. Its translation is CASSLDGRPNYGYTF.

V is TRBV6-6 and J is TRBJ2-1, with D possibly matching TRBD2 (5 bases). This CDR3 spans 14 amino acids. Germline values: CDR1 MNHNY, CDR2 SVGAGI (reference sequence). V was clipped by 5 bases and J by 8 bases, with 16 bases between them. The CDR3 spells CASSESGRTHEQFF. The CDR3 nucleotides are TGTGCCAGCAGTGAGTCTGGACGGACTCATGAGCAGTTCTTC.

The chain employs TRBV28 and TRBJ1-2, with D uncertain. Germline values: CDR1 MDHEN, CDR2 SYDVKM. The length of the CDR3 is 11 residues. V lost 2 bases to trimming and J lost 8 bases, with 6 bases between them. CDR3 DNA sequence: TGTGCCAGCAGTTTAGGCCGAGGCTACACCTTC. Translating gives CASSLGRGYTF.

This chain links TRBV19 with TRBJ1-1; D gene unclear. V lost 3 bases, J lost 1 base, and 9 bases lay in between. Germline assignment: CDR1 LNHDA and CDR2 SQIVND (reference sequence). The length of the CDR3 is 14 residues. In DNA form, the CDR3 reads TGTGCCAGTAGTATGGGAAGTAAGAACACTGAAGCTTTCTTT. It specifies CASSMGSKNTEAFF.

As DNA, the CDR3 is TGTGCCAGTAGTATAAGGGGCAGGTTGAACGAGCAGTACTTC. Translating gives CASSIRGRLNEQYF. The gene calls are TRBV19 and TRBJ2-7; D perhaps matches TRBD1 (5 bases). V was pared by 2 bases and J by 5 bases, with 13 bases between. This CDR3 has 14 amino acids. Germline V lookup: CDR1 LNHDA, CDR2 SQIVND (reference sequence).

This clone is labeled as medium-sized (0.01 to 0.1%). The chain is built from TRBV5-4 and TRBJ1-1, with D possibly TRBD1 on 5 matching bases. Germline CDR1 is SGHNT and CDR2 is YYREEE (reference sequence). V shed 0 bases and J shed 5 bases, with 11 bases lying between them. The CDR3 has 14 amino acids. The CDR3, as DNA: TGTGCCAGCAGCTTGGTGGGGGAGGGTACTGAAGCTTTCTTT. Protein product: CASSLVGEGTEAFF.